This T cell receptor beta chain was profiled in a study of Ad26.COV2.S vaccination and SARS-CoV-2 variants (dated by TCRdb to about 2021). For the wider study: Donors in the vaccine arm were drawn from COV1001, a phase I-IIa trial of Ad26.COV2.S in healthy adults that was multicentre, randomized, double-blind and placebo-controlled. TCRbeta repertoire sequencing was used to assess the specificity and breadth of SARS-CoV-2-reactive T cell receptors after Ad26.COV2.S vaccination. Ad26.COV2.S was administered intramuscularly at 5 x 10^10 or 1 x 10^11 viral particles, either as a single shot or as two shots given 56 days apart. Investigators did not know the trial group allocation while performing experiments and assessing outcomes. A total of some 30 samples were included in the TCR-sequenced set, comprising approximately 20 Ad26.COV2.S vaccine recipients, 5 placebo recipients and 8 SARS-CoV-2 convalescent individuals. Trial participants were randomized into five groups of five: low-dose or high-dose Ad26.COV2.S given once or twice, or placebo on both occasions.

This clone showed up just a few times. Its binding antigen is unknown. No base quality information exists; no much larger clone differs at one position. TCRbeta CDR3 regions were sequenced with the immunoSEQ Assay. After extraction, genomic DNA underwent amplification by bias-controlled multiplex PCR, followed by high-throughput sequencing. Turning to the authors' computational methods: Collapsing and filtering of sequences were performed to quantify the absolute abundance of each unique TCRbeta CDR3 region. T cell fraction was estimated by normalizing TCRbeta template counts to usable DNA, with usable DNA measured through amplification of reference genes found in all nucleated cells. Repertoire TCRs were annotated as SARS-CoV-2-specific when V gene, CDR3 amino acid sequence and J gene were exactly matched to a known reactive TCR set. The reference SARS-CoV-2 TCR set was obtained from MIRA and was filtered for enrichment in COVID-19-positive ImmuneCODE repertoires, whereby public or cross-reactive TCRs were removed. Based on the MIRA antigens, annotated TCRs were further analysed at the level of specific ORF or position within ORF. Breadth was defined as annotated unique rearrangements over total unique productive rearrangements; depth was the summed frequency of those rearrangements. Two-sided Wilcoxon rank-sum tests were used to compare TCR breadth between groups. Not all clones reach the TCRdb copy of this immuneACCESS table, which keeps in-frame sequences only. Checked studies attribute under half of the gap to unresolved V genes and leave the rest unexplained. That table furnishes V, J and clone size, whereas the DNA furnished D and trimming. The sample table contains around 300,000 clones; only one count was recorded for 86% of them. The top ten clones comprise approximately 11% of the sample.

Cut back by 7 bases and 4 bases, the V and J ends lie 14 bases apart. Taken from cysteine to phenylalanine, the CDR3 has 15 residues. Only the CDR3 DNA stays, 45 bases, in frame from base 1. From the germline V gene (reference sequence), CDR1 is LNHDA and CDR2 is SQIVND. The treatment or condition label for this specimen denotes: some 20 received Ad26.COV2.S at low or high dose, single or two shots; several received placebo; per-sample allocation not given. For vaccine and placebo recipients, repertoires were sequenced using samples collected on day 63 after the first injection. Between 29 July and 7 August 2020, Cohort 1b enrolled some 25 adults aged 18-55 years at one site in Boston, USA. Ad26.COV2.S consisted of a replication-incompetent adenovirus type 26 vector by which a prefusion-stabilized SARS-CoV-2 spike protein from the original Wuhan strain was expressed. On the study overall, not on this receptor specifically: The study was not powered to compare responses between vaccine doses or regimens. Substantial breadth of spike-specific CD8+ and CD4+ T cell responses was reported after vaccination. It was noted by the authors that total T cell responses may have been underestimated by the TCR breadth and depth analyses. Vaccine and placebo recipients had similar non-spike TCR breadth, a finding consistent with the vaccine containing only spike. Higher spike-specific TCR breadth was observed in Ad26.COV2.S recipients than in placebo recipients (P = 0.0014).

Sequenced here: peripheral blood, sampled in a trial of Ad26.COV2.S vaccine versus placebo. This TCR came from a person aged 18-60 years who received the Ad26.COV2.S COVID-19 vaccine or a placebo. This chain joins TRBV19 to TRBJ1-6; a confident D gene designation cannot be given. The DNA is as follows: TGTGCCAGTACCGAGGTGGCGGCATATAATTCACCCCTCCACTTT. Its protein is CASTEVAAYNSPLHF. The CDR3 plus the reference TRBV19 and TRBJ1-6 genes for the other parts give the full variable domain: DGGITQSPKYLFRKEGQNVTLSCEQNLNHDAMYWYRQDPGQGLRLIYYSQIVNDFQKGDIAEGYSVSREKKESFPLTVTSAQKNPTAFYLCASTEVAAYNSPLHFGNGTRLTVT.